This T cell receptor beta chain stems from a study of CD8 T cells in ankylosing spondylitis. As regards this clonotype: Its antigen is unidentified.

TCRdb reprocessed the 5' RACE reads with MiXCR, giving one entry per CDR3 protein. The table lists 500,000 or so distinct CDR3 sequences, over 4% of them singletons. General study results and limits: A motif in TCR beta, a set of eight or nine highly homologous variants, appeared characteristic of ankylosing spondylitis blood.

CDR3 length: 16 residues. Germline V gives CDR1 LNHNV, CDR2 YYDKDF (reference sequence). V was cut by 4 bases and J by 5 bases, with 18 bases left in between. This rearrangement joins TRBV15 to TRBJ2-1; the D gene is possibly TRBD1 (5 bases). Sequencing was done on a sample of blood, either unsorted or a sorted T cell fraction (not recorded which). The receptor was derived from a male donor with ankylosing spondylitis. The CDR3 region is CATSKAYPGRDNEQFF. The CDR3, as DNA: TGTGCCACCAGCAAAGCTTACCCTGGCAGGGACAATGAGCAGTTCTTC.